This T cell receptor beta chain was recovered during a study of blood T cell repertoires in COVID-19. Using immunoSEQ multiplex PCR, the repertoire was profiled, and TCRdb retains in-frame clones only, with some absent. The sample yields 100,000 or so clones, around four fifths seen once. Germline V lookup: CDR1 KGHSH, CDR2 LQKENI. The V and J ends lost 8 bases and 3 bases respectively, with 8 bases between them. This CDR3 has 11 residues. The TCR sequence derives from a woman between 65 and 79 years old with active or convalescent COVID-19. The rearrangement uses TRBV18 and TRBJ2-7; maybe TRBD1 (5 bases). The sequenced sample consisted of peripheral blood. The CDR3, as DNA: TGTGCCAGCGCCGACAGCTACGAGCAGTACTTC. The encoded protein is CASADSYEQYF.